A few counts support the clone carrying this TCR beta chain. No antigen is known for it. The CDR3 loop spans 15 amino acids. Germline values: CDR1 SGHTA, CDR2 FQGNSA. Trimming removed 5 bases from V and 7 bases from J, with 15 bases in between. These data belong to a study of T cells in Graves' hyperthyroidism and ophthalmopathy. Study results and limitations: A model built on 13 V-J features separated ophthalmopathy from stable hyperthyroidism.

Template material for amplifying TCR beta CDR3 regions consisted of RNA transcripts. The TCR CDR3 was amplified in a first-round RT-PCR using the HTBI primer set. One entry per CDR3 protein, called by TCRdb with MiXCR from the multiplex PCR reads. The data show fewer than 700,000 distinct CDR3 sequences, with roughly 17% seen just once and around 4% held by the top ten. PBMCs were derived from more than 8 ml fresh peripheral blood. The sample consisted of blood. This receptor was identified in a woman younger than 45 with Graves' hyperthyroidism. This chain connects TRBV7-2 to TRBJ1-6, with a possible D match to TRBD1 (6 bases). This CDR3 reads CASSTQGSPNSPLHF. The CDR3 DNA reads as TGTGCCAGCAGCACCCAGGGGAGTCCGAATTCACCCCTCCACTTT.